Shown below are 28 T cell receptor beta chains from a single sample sequenced in a study of CD8+CD57+ T cells in acquired aplastic anemia. According to the study, genomic DNA was the template for TCR beta VDJ and CDR3 profiling. Each CDR3 protein gets one entry after TCRdb re-called the reads with MiXCR. This repertoire shows 100,000 to 120,000 distinct CDR3 sequences, less than 65% found once; its top ten account for 25% to 35%. Sequenced: sorted CD4+, CD8+, or CD8+CD57+ T cells (not recorded which) from PBMCs. Receptors originate from a human donor in good health, serving as a control.

The V gene is TRBV2, the J gene TRBJ1-2; D gene uncertain. The CDR3 has 13 amino acids. V lost 4 bases and J 3 bases, leaving 9 bases between the germline ends. Germline values: CDR1 SNHLY, CDR2 FYNNEI. The DNA for the CDR3 is TGTGCCAGCAGTGCGGGGAGTTACTATGGCTACACCTTC. As protein: CASSAGSYYGYTF.

The V call is TRBV19, the J call TRBJ2-7; possible D gene TRBD2, 5 bases. The V end lost 6 bases, the J end lost 1 base, and 19 bases lay between the germline ends. The CDR3 length is 16 residues. Germline V CDR1 and CDR2: LNHDA, SQIVND (reference sequence). The CDR3 bases are TGTGCCAGTAGCCCACCCGGAGCGGCTCCATCCTACGAGCAGTACTTC. Translating gives CASSPPGAAPSYEQYF.

This rearrangement joins TRBV2 to TRBJ2-7; D uncertain. V lost 6 bases, J lost 6 bases, and 9 bases lay in between. There are 11 residues in the CDR3. Germline CDR1 is SNHLY and CDR2 is FYNNEI. The CDR3 DNA sequence: TGTGCCAGCAGGGAAATAGGCGAGCAGTACTTC. Translated, it gives CASREIGEQYF.

The chain links TRBV7-4 to TRBJ1-1, with D possibly matching TRBD1 (5 bases). This CDR3 spans 15 amino acids. Trimming stripped 9 bases from V and 4 bases from J, with 21 bases between. Germline assignment: CDR1 SGHVT and CDR2 SQSDAQ. CDR3 region: CASHPNGAVGTEAFF. CDR3 coding DNA: TGTGCCAGTCACCCTAACGGGGCGGTGGGCACTGAAGCTTTCTTT.

This clonotype was counted many times. The J gene is TRBJ2-1, the V gene TRBV6-1; D may be TRBD1 or TRBD2 (5 bases each). The CDR3 covers 14 residues. Trimming took off 8 bases at V and 3 bases at J, with 14 bases between the two ends. Germline CDR1 MNHNS, CDR2 SASEGT. The DNA of the CDR3 is TGTGCCAGCTGTGTGGGGGACCTCTACAATGAGCAGTTCTTC. Residues: CASCVGDLYNEQFF.

This clonotype was detected many times. This sequence joins TRBV5-4 and TRBJ1-2, with D unresolved. Trimming cost V 2 bases and J 8 bases, with 10 bases left between them. This CDR3 region has 12 residues. Germline V gene sequence: CDR1 SGHNT, CDR2 YYREEE (reference sequence). The chain's CDR3 is CASSFGQTGYTF. The CDR3 DNA sequence: TGTGCCAGCAGCTTCGGGCAAACCGGCTACACCTTC.

This chain joins TRBV10-3 and TRBJ2-3; D possibly corresponds to TRBD1 (5 bases). The germline V gene has CDR1 ENHRY and CDR2 SYGVKD. Trimming cost V 2 bases and J 8 bases, with 8 bases left between them. There are 12 residues in the CDR3. The chain's CDR3 is CAISERGSTQYF. The CDR3 nucleotides read TGTGCCATCAGTGAGAGGGGAAGTACGCAGTATTTT.

V gene TRBV25-1 combines with J gene TRBJ2-5; a possible D gene is TRBD2 (5 bases). With 5 bases removed from V and 2 bases from J, the gap between germline ends came to 21 bases. The germline CDR1 and CDR2 sequences are MGHDK and SYGVNS. The CDR3 totals 17 residues. Here the CDR3 reads CASSYLTPPGFQETQYF. CDR3 bases: TGTGCCAGCAGTTATTTGACGCCCCCGGGATTTCAAGAGACCCAGTACTTC.

This sequence joins TRBV25-1 and TRBJ2-7; 9 nucleotides align to TRBD1. The length of the CDR3 is 14 residues. The germline gives CDR1 MGHDK, CDR2 SYGVNS. The V gene end was trimmed by 5 bases and the J gene end by 3 bases; junction bases not matched to a gene: 5. The CDR3 protein is CASSIVTGGYEQYF. The CDR3 DNA follows: TGTGCCAGCAGTATTGTGACAGGGGGCTACGAGCAGTACTTC.

V is TRBV19 and J is TRBJ2-1; a possible D gene is TRBD2 (6 bases). The germline V gene has CDR1 LNHDA and CDR2 SQIVND (reference sequence). This CDR3 is built from 13 residues. Between the trimmed V and J ends, which lost 1 base and 7 bases, there was a span of 8 bases. Written as DNA, the CDR3 is TGTGCCAGTAGTATAGTTCGGGGGAATGAGCAGTTCTTC. Translating it yields CASSIVRGNEQFF.

Many counts were recorded for this clonotype. This rearrangement joins TRBV9 to TRBJ1-2; D is uncertain. There are 13 residues in the CDR3. Trimming removed 2 bases from V and 8 bases from J, with 13 bases in between. Germline-derived CDR1 and CDR2 are SGDLS and YYNGEE. The CDR3 coding sequence is TGTGCCAGCAGCGTCAGGAGCCGTGGGGGCTACACCTTC. It specifies CASSVRSRGGYTF.

A single count supports this clonotype. V is TRBV15 and J is TRBJ2-3; 8 bases agree with TRBD1. The CDR3 is 13 amino acids. CDR1 and CDR2 from the germline V gene are LNHNV and YYDKDF (reference sequence). CDR3: CAPGGAGTDTQYF. The CDR3 region has the DNA TGTGCACCAGGGGGCGCGGGCACAGATACGCAGTATTTT.

Of note for this clonotype: A much more abundant neighbour one base away suggests this may be a read error. V gene TRBV30 combines with J gene TRBJ2-7, with D possibly TRBD2 on 7 matching bases. CDR1 GTSNPN and CDR2 SVGIG come from the germline V gene (reference sequence). The CDR3 consists of 13 residues. With 8 bases removed from V and 4 bases from J, the gap between germline ends came to 18 bases. DNA of the CDR3: TGTGCCAGGACCCAAAGGGGGGGGTACGAGCAGTACTTC. Residues: CARTQRGGYEQYF.

Remarks on this clonotype: Compared with germline, one end of the junction differs, possibly owing to a read error. The rearrangement uses TRBV10-3 and TRBJ2-7, with 7 bases identical to TRBD2. This CDR3 region has 14 residues. Germline-derived CDR1 and CDR2 are ENHRY and SYGVKD. CDR3 sequence: CAISGAGTTGEQYF. Written as DNA, the CDR3 is TGTGCCATTAGTGGCGCCGGGACTACAGGCGAGCAGTACTTC.

This clonotype was recorded at least ten times. The rearrangement links TRBV18 to TRBJ2-7, with TRBD1 identical over 9 bases. Germline V lookup: CDR1 KGHSH, CDR2 LQKENI. The CDR3 is 17 amino acids. V was clipped by 2 bases and J by 9 bases; unmatched bases: 17. The CDR3 nucleotides are TGTGCCAGCTCACCAGGGGCTTATGACAGGGGGTCTACGGGGCAGTACTTC. As protein: CASSPGAYDRGSTGQYF. The full variable domain, its missing parts supplied by reference TRBV18 and TRBJ2-7, is NAGVMQNPRHLVRRRGQEARLRCSPMKGHSHVYWYRQLPEEGLKFMVYLQKENIIDESGMPKERFSAEFPKEGPSILRIQQVVRGDSAAYFCASSPGAYDRGSTGQYFGPGTRLTVT.

This clonotype was picked up many times. The rearrangement uses TRBV5-1 and TRBJ2-7; the match to TRBD1 covers 7 bases. Germline CDR1 reads SGHRS; CDR2 reads YFSETQ. The CDR3 sequence is 14 residues long. The V segment lost 0 bases and the J segment 5 bases; nucleotides outside the gene matches: 5. CDR3 loop: CASSLGQGTDEQYF. CDR3 bases: TGCGCCAGCAGCTTGGGACAGGGTACCGACGAGCAGTACTTC.

The V and J genes are TRBV10-2 and TRBJ1-2; 8 bases agree with TRBD1. CDR1 WSHSY and CDR2 SAAADI come from the germline V gene. The CDR3 has 15 residues. V gave up 3 bases and J gave up 2 bases; unmatched junction bases: 5. The CDR3 spells CASSDPGQANYGYTF. CDR3 DNA: TGCGCCAGCAGTGACCCGGGACAGGCCAACTATGGCTACACCTTC.

This clonotype showed up just a few times. The chain uses TRBV19 and TRBJ1-1; weak D call: TRBD1 (6 bases). CDR1 LNHDA and CDR2 SQIVND come from the germline V gene (reference sequence). The length of the CDR3 is 14 residues. The V and J ends lost 7 bases and 8 bases respectively, with 20 bases between them. The DNA of the CDR3 is TGTGCCAGTACTCCCTCGACAGGTATGATCGAAGCTTTCTTT. This encodes CASTPSTGMIEAFF.

This clonotype was seen only a few times. The CDR3 sequence: CASSQRQALNTEAFF. The DNA for the CDR3 is TGCGCCAGCAGCCAACGCCAGGCGCTGAACACTGAAGCTTTCTTT. J is TRBJ1-1 and V is TRBV4-1; D is ambiguous. This CDR3 region has 15 residues. The V gene lost 2 bases and the J gene lost 0 bases, with 10 bases spanning the gap. Germline V lookup: CDR1 MGHRA, CDR2 YSYEKL.

Turning to this clonotype: One junction end disagrees with the germline gene, perhaps due to a read error. The chain is built from TRBV20-1 and TRBJ2-1; 9 positions agree with TRBD2. Germline values: CDR1 DFQATT, CDR2 SNEGSKA (reference sequence). This CDR3 has 16 residues. CDR3: CSAPYSAGGPYSEQFF. CDR3 DNA: TGCAGTGCTCCCTATTCGGCGGGGGGGCCCTACAGTGAGCAGTTCTTC.

This chain links TRBV5-4 with TRBJ2-1; TRBD1 aligns across 10 bases. Germline assignment: CDR1 SGHNT and CDR2 YYREEE (reference sequence). After removal of 7 bases from V and 7 bases from J, the junction contained 8 bases not matched to a gene. The CDR3 has 14 amino acids. CDR3 DNA sequence: TGTGCCAGCGGCCCCGGGACAGGGGTGAATGAGCAGTTCTTC. Its translation is CASGPGTGVNEQFF. Drawing the rest from reference TRBV5-4 and TRBJ2-1, the complete variable domain is ETGVTQSPTHLIKTRGQQVTLRCSSQSGHNTVSWYQQALGQGPQFIFQYYREEENGRGNFPPRFSGLQFPNYSSELNVNALELDDSALYLCASGPGTGVNEQFFGPGTRLTVL.

Ten or more counts support this clonotype. The chain has TRBV5-6 and TRBJ2-3; perhaps TRBD2 as D (5 bases). CDR3 length: 14 amino acids. V lost 0 bases and J 6 bases, leaving 11 bases between the germline ends. Germline lookup yields CDR1 SGHDT and CDR2 YYEEEE. The CDR3 DNA reads TGTGCCAGCAGCTTGGGGCCGCCGGGGGATACGCAGTATTTT. Translated: CASSLGPPGDTQYF.

This clonotype has ten or more counts. The V and J genes are TRBV6-6 and TRBJ1-1; unclear D gene. Trimming stripped 1 base from V and 2 bases from J, with 5 bases between. The CDR3 is made up of 13 amino acids. Germline lookup yields CDR1 MNHNY and CDR2 SVGAGI (reference sequence). Here the CDR3 DNA reads TGTGCCAGCAGTTACTGGGGTAACACTGAAGCTTTCTTT. Translation gives CASSYWGNTEAFF.

The chain uses TRBV29-1 and TRBJ2-1, with TRBD1 matching over 12 bases. The V segment lost 4 bases and the J segment 8 bases; nucleotides outside the gene matches: 9. CDR1 and CDR2 (germline): SQVTM, ANQGSEA. CDR3 length: 15 residues. CDR3 sequence reads: CSVGDGTGGFDEQFF. The CDR3 DNA reads as TGCAGCGTTGGGGACGGGACAGGGGGCTTTGATGAGCAGTTCTTC.

At least ten counts were recorded for this clonotype. The rearrangement links TRBV6-4 to TRBJ1-1, with D possibly being TRBD1 (5 bases). The CDR3 runs 14 residues. Germline V gene sequence: CDR1 MRHNA, CDR2 SNTAGT. V was cut by 3 bases and J by 0 bases, with 8 bases left in between. This CDR3 is CASSESTVNTEAFF. The DNA of the CDR3 is TGTGCCAGCAGTGAATCGACAGTGAACACTGAAGCTTTCTTT.

The chain couples TRBV2 to TRBJ2-3, with TRBD1 identical over 10 bases. The trim removed 3 bases at V and 2 bases at J, leaving 2 bases unmatched. The CDR3 is made up of 15 amino acids. Germline CDR1 and CDR2: SNHLY and FYNNEI. The CDR3 is CASSEDRGSTDTQYF. CDR3 nucleotide sequence: TGTGCCAGCAGTGAGGACAGGGGGTCCACAGATACGCAGTATTTT.

In its sample, this clonotype was seen many times. The V call is TRBV5-6, the J call TRBJ1-2; D is uncertain. Germline V gene data show CDR1 as SGHDT and CDR2 as YYEEEE. The CDR3 runs to 14 residues. V lost 0 bases to trimming and J lost 3 bases, with 9 bases between them. In DNA form, the CDR3 reads TGTGCCAGCAGCTTGGCGGGCAGGTACTATGGCTACACCTTC. Protein product: CASSLAGRYYGYTF.

This clonotype was recorded once. The rearrangement links TRBV19 to TRBJ1-5; D unresolved. The CDR3 is 12 amino acids. The V and J ends lost 9 bases and 7 bases respectively, with 13 bases between them. Germline loops: CDR1 LNHDA, CDR2 SQIVND (reference sequence). In DNA form, the CDR3 reads TGTGCCAGCGCCGCTTCACCCCAGCCCCAGCATTTT. Translating gives CASAASPQPQHF.